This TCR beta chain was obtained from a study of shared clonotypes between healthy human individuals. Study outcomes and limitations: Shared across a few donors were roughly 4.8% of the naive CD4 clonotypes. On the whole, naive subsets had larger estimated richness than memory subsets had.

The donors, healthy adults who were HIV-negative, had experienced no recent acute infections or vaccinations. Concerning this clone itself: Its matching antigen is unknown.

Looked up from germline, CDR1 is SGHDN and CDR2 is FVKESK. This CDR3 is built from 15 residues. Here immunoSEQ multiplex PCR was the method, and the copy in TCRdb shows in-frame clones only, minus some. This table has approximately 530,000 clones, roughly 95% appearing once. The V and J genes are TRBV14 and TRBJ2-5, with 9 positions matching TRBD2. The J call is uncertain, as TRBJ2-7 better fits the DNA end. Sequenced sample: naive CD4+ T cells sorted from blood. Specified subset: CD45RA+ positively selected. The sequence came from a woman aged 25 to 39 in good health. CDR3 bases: TGTGCCAGCAGCTTCGGAATAGCGGGAGCGGGCGAGCAGTACTTC. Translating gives CASSFGIAGAGEQYF.